The clone carrying this T cell receptor (beta chain) was counted between two and nine times. As yet, its antigen is unknown. Previously described methods with listed TCR primers produced the bulk TCR libraries. TCRdb reprocessed the PCR reads via MiXCR and lists one record per CDR3 protein. Among roughly 630,000 distinct CDR3 sequences listed, about 25% were seen once. Sorting was used to obtain naive CD8 T cells (CD8+CD4-CCR7+CD45RA+). The V gene's germline CDR1 is MNHEY and CDR2 SMNVEV (reference sequence). CDR3 length equals 13 residues. Trimming cost V 6 bases and J 6 bases, with 12 bases left between them. The data derive from a study of molecular identifiers for immune sequencing clone quantification. Whole-study findings and limits: Barcode-sharing identical TCR molecules could underestimate highly expanded clone sizes.

The gene calls are TRBV27 and TRBJ2-1; no clear D gene. The sequencing sample was made of naive CD8+ T cells from blood, with Jurkat cell RNA spiked in. Regarding subset: FACS-sorted CD8+CD4-CCR7+CD45RA+ naive T cells. The source of this sequence is a human donor in good health. Some libraries in this study had Jurkat cell RNA spiked in. The CDR3: CASSPVGANEQFF. CDR3 bases: TGTGCCAGCAGCCCGGTCGGAGCCAATGAGCAGTTCTTC.